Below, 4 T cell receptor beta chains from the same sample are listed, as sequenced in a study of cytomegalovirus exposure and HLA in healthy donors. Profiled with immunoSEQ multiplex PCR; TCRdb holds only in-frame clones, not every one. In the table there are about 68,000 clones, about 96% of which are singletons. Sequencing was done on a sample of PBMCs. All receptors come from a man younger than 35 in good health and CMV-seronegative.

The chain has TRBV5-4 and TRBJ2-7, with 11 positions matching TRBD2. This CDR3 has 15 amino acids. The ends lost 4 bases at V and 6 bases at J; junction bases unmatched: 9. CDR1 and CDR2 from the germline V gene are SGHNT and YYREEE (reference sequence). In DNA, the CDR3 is TGTGCCAGCAGCATGGGACTAGCGGCCGGAGGCGAGCAGTACTTC. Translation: CASSMGLAAGGEQYF.

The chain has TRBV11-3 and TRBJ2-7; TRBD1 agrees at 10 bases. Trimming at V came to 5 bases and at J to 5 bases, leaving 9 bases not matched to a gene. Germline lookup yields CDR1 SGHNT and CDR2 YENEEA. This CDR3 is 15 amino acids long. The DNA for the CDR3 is TGTGCCAGCAGCCCGCGGACAGGGGGATTAAACGAGCAGTACTTC. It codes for CASSPRTGGLNEQYF.

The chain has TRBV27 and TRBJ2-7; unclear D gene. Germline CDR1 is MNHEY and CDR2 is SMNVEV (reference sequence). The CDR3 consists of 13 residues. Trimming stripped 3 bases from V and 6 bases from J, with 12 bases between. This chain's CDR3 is CASSFEAGGEQYF. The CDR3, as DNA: TGTGCCAGCAGTTTTGAAGCCGGTGGCGAGCAGTACTTC.

CDR3 residues: CASSVGRAVRDEQYF. The CDR3 DNA is TGTGCCAGCAGTGTGGGCAGGGCGGTTAGGGACGAGCAGTACTTC. V is TRBV6-5 and J is TRBJ2-7, with D tentatively TRBD1 (5 bases). V lost 5 bases to trimming and J lost 5 bases, with 19 bases between them. Germline-derived CDR1 and CDR2 are MNHEY and SVGAGI. The CDR3 loop spans 15 amino acids.